The 6 T cell receptor beta chains presented below share a single source sample, sequenced in a study of patients and donors after allogeneic stem cell transplantation. TCRdb re-called the RT-PCR reads with MiXCR, one entry per CDR3 protein. The table has approximately 250,000 distinct CDR3 sequences, 13% to 15% seen once. The sample was blood, either unsorted or a sorted T cell fraction (not recorded which). The receptors were gathered from a human donor who was either an allogeneic HSCT recipient or a stem cell or donor lymphocyte infusion donor (not recorded which). It is not recorded whose cells these are; they may come from a transplant donor.

A few counts support this clonotype. The chain couples TRBV7-3 to TRBJ2-1; 11 bases are shared with TRBD2. The CDR3 is 17 residues long. V shed 5 bases and J 5 bases; nucleotides not matched to a gene: 11. From germline, CDR1 is SGHTA and CDR2 FQGTGA. The CDR3 region is CASSPRVAGGLNNEQFF. Here the CDR3 DNA reads TGTGCCAGCAGCCCCCGGGTAGCGGGGGGGCTCAACAATGAGCAGTTCTTC.

The gene calls are TRBV6-1 and TRBJ1-3, with a weak D call TRBD1 (5 bases). Trimming cost V 5 bases and J 2 bases, with 10 bases left between them. The CDR3 extends over 14 amino acids. CDR1 and CDR2 (germline): MNHNS, SASEGT. CDR3 DNA: TGTGCCAGCAGTCCTGGACATGCTGGAAACACCATATATTTT. It specifies CASSPGHAGNTIYF.

This clonotype has a handful of counts. The chain combines TRBV20-1 with TRBJ2-1; 9 positions match TRBD2. V shed 0 bases, J shed 8 bases, and the junction held 8 bases outside the gene matches. CDR1 DFQATT and CDR2 SNEGSKA come from the germline V gene (reference sequence). The CDR3 runs 15 residues. The CDR3 spells CSARDMASGDDEQFF. CDR3 bases: TGCAGTGCTAGAGATATGGCTAGCGGGGATGATGAGCAGTTCTTC.

This clonotype was detected many times. The V call is TRBV6-2 or TRBV6-3, the J call TRBJ2-3, with unresolved D. Germline CDR1 MNHEY, CDR2 SVGEGT. V lost 2 bases, J lost 4 bases, and 7 bases lay in between. The CDR3 spans 13 residues. As DNA, the CDR3 is TGTGCCAGCAGTTACCAGTTCCCAGATACGCAGTATTTT. This translates into CASSYQFPDTQYF.

This clonotype was seen repeatedly, ten times or more. This rearrangement joins TRBV29-1 to TRBJ2-5; 9 bases align to TRBD1. Germline CDR1 is SQVTM and CDR2 is ANQGSEA. Trimming took 6 bases from V and 3 from J; bases not matched to a gene: 5. This CDR3 is built from 13 residues. CDR3 sequence reads: CSVGGTGKETQYF. DNA for the CDR3: TGCAGCGTCGGAGGGACAGGGAAAGAGACCCAGTACTTC. Looking up the rest from reference TRBV29-1 and TRBJ2-5 gives the full variable domain: SAVISQKPSRDICQRGTSLTIQCQVDSQVTMMFWYRQQPGQSLTLIATANQGSEATYESGFVIDKFPISRPNLTFSTLTVSNMSPEDSSIYLCSVGGTGKETQYFGPGTRLLVL.

V is TRBV11-2 and J is TRBJ2-6, with a possible D match to TRBD1 (6 bases). Germline V CDR1 and CDR2: SGHAT, FQNNGV. V gave up 4 bases and J gave up 1 base, with 23 bases separating them. This CDR3 spans 20 amino acids. The CDR3 DNA reads TGTGCCAGCAGCTCACCTTTGGAGGACAGTCCCCCTTCTGGGGCCAACGTCCTGACTTTC. This translates into CASSSPLEDSPPSGANVLTF.